This entry describes one T cell receptor beta chain. This sample is drawn from a study of cytomegalovirus exposure and HLA in healthy donors. Clones were read by immunoSEQ multiplex PCR, and TCRdb kept only the in-frame ones, dropping some. The sample records roughly 250,000 clones, around nine tenths being singletons. The ends were cut back, 4 bases at V and 5 bases at J, with 6 bases in the middle. CDR1 is SNHLY, CDR2 FYNNEI, per germline. There are 12 residues in the CDR3. The TCR sequence derives from a man between 18 and 29 years old in good health and CMV-seronegative. Source material: PBMCs. The J gene is TRBJ1-5, the V gene TRBV2, with TRBD1 as a possible D gene (6 bases). CDR3 nucleotides: TGTGCCAGCAGTGCAGGGGATCAGCCCCAGCATTTT. It specifies CASSAGDQPQHF.